The 9 T cell receptor beta chains in this list originate from one sample, sequenced in a study of T-cell reconstitution after alpha-beta-depleted transplantation in children (dated by TCRdb to about 2016). The library was made by PCR. Data came from an Illumina HiSeq 2500. TCR library preparation used molecular barcoding, with unique molecular identifiers applied to normalize quantification of the TCRbeta repertoire. In TCRdb, the public reads were trimmed at Q25 with fastp and aligned with MiXCR, with productive beta chains retained. Each record represents a unique CDR3 protein, reported with the most common genes and DNA among its rows. The sample data list some 350,000 distinct CDR3 sequences, and about a tenth of these were observed just once. Of the sample, more than 2% falls within the top ten clones. This specimen was PBMCs from the stem cell graft donor, taken from the stem cell graft. Source of these receptors: a human donor who donated a stem cell graft to a child with acute lymphoblastic leukemia.

The chain combines TRBV9 with TRBJ2-2, with D possibly being TRBD1 (5 bases). The CDR3 is 15 amino acids. Trimming left V 2 bases short and J 2 bases short, with 10 bases between. Germline-derived CDR1 and CDR2 are SGDLS and YYNGEE. CDR3 amino acids: CASSVQGGNTGELFF. CDR3 bases: TGTGCCAGCAGCGTTCAGGGTGGCAACACCGGGGAGCTGTTTTTT. Using reference TRBV9 and TRBJ2-2 for the parts outside the CDR3, the full variable domain is DSGVTQTPKHLITATGQRVTLRCSPRSGDLSVYWYQQSLDQGLQFLIQYYNGEERAKGNILERFSAQQFPDLHSELNLSSLELGDSALYFCASSVQGGNTGELFFGEGSRLTVL.

This clonotype was observed many times. This sequence joins TRBV20-1 and TRBJ2-3; D is perhaps TRBD2 (5 bases). Germline loops: CDR1 DFQATT, CDR2 SNEGSKA (reference sequence). The CDR3 consists of 12 residues. V lost 2 bases to trimming and J lost 8 bases, with 11 bases between them. The CDR3: CSARPTEGTQYF. The CDR3 coding sequence is TGCAGTGCTAGACCTACCGAGGGTACGCAGTATTTT.

The gene calls are TRBV5-1 and TRBJ2-7, with 8 bases that match TRBD1. Trimming took 2 bases from V and 3 from J; bases not matched to a gene: 4. CDR3 length: 14 residues. Germline V CDR1 and CDR2: SGHRS, YFSETQ. CDR3 coding DNA: TGCGCCAGCAGCTTACCGGGACAGGACTACGAGCAGTACTTC. As protein: CASSLPGQDYEQYF.

This rearrangement joins TRBV4-3 to TRBJ2-2; D is ambiguous. The CDR3 runs to 15 residues. CDR1 is LGHNA and CDR2 is YSLEER in the germline V gene. The V and J ends lost 0 bases and 1 base respectively, with 6 bases between them. The CDR3 DNA reads as TGCGCCAGCAGCCAAGATCAAGGGAACACCGGGGAGCTGTTTTTT. This codes for CASSQDQGNTGELFF.

This clonotype was picked up many times. The chain employs TRBV28 and TRBJ2-6; 8 bases match TRBD1. Germline loops: CDR1 MDHEN, CDR2 SYDVKM. After removal of 8 bases from V and 0 bases from J, the junction contained 9 bases not matched to a gene. This CDR3 spans 17 amino acids. CDR3 nucleotide sequence: TGTGCCAGCTTATCCGGACAGGGCGTCTCTGGGGCCAACGTCCTGACTTTC. It translates to CASLSGQGVSGANVLTF. The variable domain in full, completed from reference TRBV28 and TRBJ2-6, reads DVKVTQSSRYLVKRTGEKVFLECVQDMDHENMFWYRQDPGLGLRLIYFSYDVKMKEKGDIPEGYSVSREKKERFSLILESASTNQTSMYLCASLSGQGVSGANVLTFGAGSRLTVL.

This clonotype was detected a few times. This sequence joins TRBV12-3 or TRBV12-4 and TRBJ1-5, with a weak D call TRBD1 (5 bases). Trimming shortened V by 6 bases and J by 3 bases, and 18 bases separated the two germline ends. The CDR3 loop spans 16 amino acids. The CDR3 DNA is TGTGCCAGCAGCCGGGGTCGGGGGGAGATCAATCAGCCCCAGCATTTT. Translated, it gives CASSRGRGEINQPQHF.

The CDR3 sequence is CASSLWGPNNEQFF. CDR3 DNA: TGTGCCAGCAGTTTATGGGGGCCGAACAATGAGCAGTTCTTC. J is TRBJ2-1 and V is TRBV12-3 or TRBV12-4; a possible D gene is TRBD1 (6 bases). The V and J ends lost 2 bases and 5 bases respectively, with 10 bases between them. This CDR3 contains 14 residues.

This clonotype was picked up a small number of times. V gene TRBV12-3 or TRBV12-4 combines with J gene TRBJ1-1, with 8 bases lining up with TRBD1. This CDR3 contains 14 residues. Trimming took 2 bases from V and 4 from J; bases not matched to a gene: 3. CDR3 protein: CASSLNRGVTEAFF. The CDR3 DNA reads TGTGCCAGCAGTTTAAACAGGGGGGTCACTGAAGCTTTCTTT.

This clonotype was found a few times. The chain has TRBV27 and TRBJ2-7; the match to TRBD1 covers 8 bases. The CDR3 extends over 14 amino acids. Germline lookup yields CDR1 MNHEY and CDR2 SMNVEV (reference sequence). V trimming: 3 bases; J trimming: 3 bases; junction bases outside the gene matches: 4. CDR3 coding DNA: TGTGCCAGCAGTTTCGGGACAGGAAACTACGAGCAGTACTTC. Protein sequence: CASSFGTGNYEQYF.